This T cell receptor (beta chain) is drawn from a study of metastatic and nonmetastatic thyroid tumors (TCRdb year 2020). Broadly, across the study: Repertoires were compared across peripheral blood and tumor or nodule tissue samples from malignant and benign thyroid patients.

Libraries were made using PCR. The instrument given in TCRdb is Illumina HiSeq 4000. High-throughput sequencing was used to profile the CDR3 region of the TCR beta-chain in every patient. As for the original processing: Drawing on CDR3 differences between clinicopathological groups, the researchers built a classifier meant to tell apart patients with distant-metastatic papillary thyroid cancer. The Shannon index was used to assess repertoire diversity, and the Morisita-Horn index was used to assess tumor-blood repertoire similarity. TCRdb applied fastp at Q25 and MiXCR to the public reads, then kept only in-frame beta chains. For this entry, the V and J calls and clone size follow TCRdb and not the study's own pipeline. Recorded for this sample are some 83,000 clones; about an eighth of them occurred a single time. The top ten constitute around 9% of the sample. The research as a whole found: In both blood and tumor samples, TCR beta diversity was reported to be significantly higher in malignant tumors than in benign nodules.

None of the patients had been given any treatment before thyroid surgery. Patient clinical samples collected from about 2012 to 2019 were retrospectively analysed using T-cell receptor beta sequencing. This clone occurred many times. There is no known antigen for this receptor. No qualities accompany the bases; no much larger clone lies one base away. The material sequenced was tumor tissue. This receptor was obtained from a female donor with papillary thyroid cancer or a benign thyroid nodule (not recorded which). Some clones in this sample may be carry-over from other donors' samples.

The CDR3 in this case is CAWSVLLAGHTQYF. The nucleotides are TGTGCCTGGAGTGTCTTGCTAGCGGGACATACGCAGTATTTT. The V and J segments used are TRBV30 and TRBJ2-3, and TRBD2 matches 9 of the central bases. From V the trimming removes 0 bases and from J it removes 7 bases, while the gene matches leave 5 bases of the junction unaccounted for. Looking up the germline V gene (reference sequence) yields CDR1 GTSNPN and CDR2 SVGIG. Counted from cysteine to phenylalanine, this CDR3 has 14 amino acids. The read is trimmed to its CDR3 DNA, 42 bases read in frame from base 1.